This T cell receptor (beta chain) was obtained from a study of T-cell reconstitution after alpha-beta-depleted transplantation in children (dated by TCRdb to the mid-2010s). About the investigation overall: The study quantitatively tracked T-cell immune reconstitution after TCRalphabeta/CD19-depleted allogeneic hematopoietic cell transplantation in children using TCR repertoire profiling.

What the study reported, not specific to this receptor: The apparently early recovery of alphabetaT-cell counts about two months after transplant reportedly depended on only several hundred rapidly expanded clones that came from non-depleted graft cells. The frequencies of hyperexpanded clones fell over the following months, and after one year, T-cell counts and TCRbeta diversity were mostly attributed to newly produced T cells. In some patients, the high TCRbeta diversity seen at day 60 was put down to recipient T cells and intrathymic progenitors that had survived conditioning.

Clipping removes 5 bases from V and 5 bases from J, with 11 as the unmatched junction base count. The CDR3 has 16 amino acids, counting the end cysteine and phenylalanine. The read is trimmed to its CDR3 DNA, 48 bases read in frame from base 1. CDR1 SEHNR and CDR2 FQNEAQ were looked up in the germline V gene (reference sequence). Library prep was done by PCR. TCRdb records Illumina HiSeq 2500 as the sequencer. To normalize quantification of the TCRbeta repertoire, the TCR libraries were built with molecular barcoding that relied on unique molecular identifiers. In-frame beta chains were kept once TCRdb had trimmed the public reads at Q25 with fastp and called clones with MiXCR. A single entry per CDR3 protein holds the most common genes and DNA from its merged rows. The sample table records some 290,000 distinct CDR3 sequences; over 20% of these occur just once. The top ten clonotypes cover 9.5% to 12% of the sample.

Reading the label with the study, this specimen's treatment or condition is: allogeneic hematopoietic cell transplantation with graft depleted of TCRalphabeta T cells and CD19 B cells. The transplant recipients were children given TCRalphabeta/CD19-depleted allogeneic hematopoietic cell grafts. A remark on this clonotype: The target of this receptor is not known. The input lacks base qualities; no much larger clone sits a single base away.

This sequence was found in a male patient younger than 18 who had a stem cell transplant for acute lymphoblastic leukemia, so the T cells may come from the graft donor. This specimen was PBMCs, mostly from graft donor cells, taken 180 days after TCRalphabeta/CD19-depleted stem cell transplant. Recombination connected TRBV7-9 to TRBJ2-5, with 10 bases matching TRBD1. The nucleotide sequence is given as TGTGCCAGCAGCGACCGACAGGGGGCAATTCGGGAGACCCAGTACTTC. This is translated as CASSDRQGAIRETQYF.